This T cell receptor beta chain stems from a study of memory CD4+ T cells and cytomegalovirus serostatus. Study context: Of the healthy Belgian adults, under 10 were CMV seropositive and 20 to 25 seronegative.

Here immunoSEQ multiplex PCR was the method, and the copy in TCRdb shows in-frame clones only, minus some. The table lists approximately 49,000 clones, under 85% of them singletons. CDR1 SGHVS and CDR2 FNYEAQ come from the germline V gene. V shed 1 base and J shed 4 bases, with 10 bases lying between them. CDR3 length equals 14 residues. Single viable CD3+CD4+CD8-CD45RO+ cells were sorted as the memory CD4+ T cells. Donors' CMV status reflects serum IgG against pp150, pp28, p38, p52. After thawing, CD4+ T cells were positively selected. Study-wide findings and caveats: Suggested: most of the CMV-linked TCR signature lies in CD4+ memory cells.

For this clone: Its cognate antigen is unknown.

The TCR was taken from an adult in good health and CMV-seronegative. J is TRBJ1-1 and V is TRBV7-6, with a weak D call TRBD1 (5 bases). The sample was memory CD4+ T cells from blood. CDR3 protein: CASSLGRAGTEAFF. The CDR3 DNA follows: TGTGCCAGCAGCTTAGGCAGGGCGGGCACTGAAGCTTTCTTT.